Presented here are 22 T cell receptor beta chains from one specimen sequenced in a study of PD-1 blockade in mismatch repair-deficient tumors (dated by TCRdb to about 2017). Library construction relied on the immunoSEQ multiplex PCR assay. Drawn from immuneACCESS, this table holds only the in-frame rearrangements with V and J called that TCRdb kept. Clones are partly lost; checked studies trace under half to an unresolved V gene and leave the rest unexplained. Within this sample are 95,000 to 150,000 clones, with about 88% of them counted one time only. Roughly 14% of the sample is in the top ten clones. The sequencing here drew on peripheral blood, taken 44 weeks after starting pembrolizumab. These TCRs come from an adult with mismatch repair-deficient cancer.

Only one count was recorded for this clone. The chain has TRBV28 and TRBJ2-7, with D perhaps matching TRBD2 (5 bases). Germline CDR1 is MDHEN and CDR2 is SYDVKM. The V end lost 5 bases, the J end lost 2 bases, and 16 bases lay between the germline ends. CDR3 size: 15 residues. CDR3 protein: CASSPPGYLAYEQYF. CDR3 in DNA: TGTGCCAGCAGTCCACCGGGGTATTTGGCCTACGAGCAGTACTTC.

For the CDR3, the DNA is TGTGCCTGGAGGAACCCGGGACGGGATAATGAAAAACTGTTTTTT. As protein: CAWRNPGRDNEKLFF. The genes are TRBV30 and TRBJ1-4, with a weak D call TRBD1 (5 bases). Between the trimmed V and J ends, which lost 3 bases and 4 bases, there was a span of 15 bases. The CDR3 covers 15 residues. The germline V gene has CDR1 GTSNPN and CDR2 SVGIG (reference sequence). Supplemented by reference TRBV30 and TRBJ1-4, the full variable domain reads SQTIHQWPATLVQPVGSPLSLECTVEGTSNPNLYWYRQAAGRGLQLLFYSVGIGQISSEVPQNLSASRPQDRQFILSSKKLLLSDSGFYLCAWRNPGRDNEKLFFGSGTQLSVL.

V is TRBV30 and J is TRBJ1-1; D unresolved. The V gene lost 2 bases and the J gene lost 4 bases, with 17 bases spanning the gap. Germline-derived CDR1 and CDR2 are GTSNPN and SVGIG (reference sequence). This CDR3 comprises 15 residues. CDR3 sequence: CAWSPLLRAGTEAFF. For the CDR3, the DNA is TGTGCCTGGAGTCCTTTGCTCCGGGCGGGCACTGAAGCTTTCTTT.

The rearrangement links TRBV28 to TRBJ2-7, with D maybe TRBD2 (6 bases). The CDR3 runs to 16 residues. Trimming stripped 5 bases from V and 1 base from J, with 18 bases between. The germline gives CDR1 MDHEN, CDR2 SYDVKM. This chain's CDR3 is CASSRRDWYGSYEQYF. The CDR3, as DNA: TGTGCCAGCAGTCGTCGGGACTGGTATGGGTCCTACGAGCAGTACTTC.

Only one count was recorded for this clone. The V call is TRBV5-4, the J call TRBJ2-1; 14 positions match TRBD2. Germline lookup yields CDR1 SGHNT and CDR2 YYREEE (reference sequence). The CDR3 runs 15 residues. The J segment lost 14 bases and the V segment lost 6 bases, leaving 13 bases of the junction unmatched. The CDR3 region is CASNIKPGLAGEEFF. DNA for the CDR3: TGTGCCAGCAACATTAAACCGGGACTAGCGGGAGAGGAGTTCTTC.

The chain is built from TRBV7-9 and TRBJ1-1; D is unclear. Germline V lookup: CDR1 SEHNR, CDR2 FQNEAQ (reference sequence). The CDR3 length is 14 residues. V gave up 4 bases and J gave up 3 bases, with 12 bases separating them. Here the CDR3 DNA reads TGTGCCAGCAGCTCCATTCGTAAGGACACTGAAGCTTTCTTT. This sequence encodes CASSSIRKDTEAFF. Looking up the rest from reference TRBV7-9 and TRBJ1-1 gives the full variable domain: DTGVSQNPRHKITKRGQNVTFRCDPISEHNRLYWYRQTLGQGPEFLTYFQNEAQLEKSRLLSDRFSAERPKGSFSTLEIQRTEQGDSAMYLCASSSIRKDTEAFFGQGTRLTVV.

In DNA form, the CDR3 reads TGTGCCAGCAGCTCTGGGGAAGGACTGATCTACGAGCAGTACTTC. Translating it yields CASSSGEGLIYEQYF. J is TRBJ2-7 and V is TRBV5-6; TRBD2 is a possible D gene (5 bases). The CDR3 is 15 amino acids. Germline V CDR1 and CDR2: SGHDT, YYEEEE. Trimming pared 3 bases from V and 3 bases from J, leaving 16 bases between. Drawing the rest from reference TRBV5-6 and TRBJ2-7, the complete variable domain is DAGVTQSPTHLIKTRGQQVTLRCSPKSGHDTVSWYQQALGQGPQFIFQYYEEEERQRGNFPDRFSGHQFPNYSSELNVNALLLGDSALYLCASSSGEGLIYEQYFGPGTRLTVT.

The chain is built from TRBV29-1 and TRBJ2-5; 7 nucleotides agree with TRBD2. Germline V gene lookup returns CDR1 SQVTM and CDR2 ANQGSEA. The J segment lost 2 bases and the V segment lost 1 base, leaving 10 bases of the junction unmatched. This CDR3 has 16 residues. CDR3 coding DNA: TGCAGCGTTGAAGTGAGGCGGGAGAGGCGACAAGAGACCCAGTACTTC. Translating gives CSVEVRRERRQETQYF.

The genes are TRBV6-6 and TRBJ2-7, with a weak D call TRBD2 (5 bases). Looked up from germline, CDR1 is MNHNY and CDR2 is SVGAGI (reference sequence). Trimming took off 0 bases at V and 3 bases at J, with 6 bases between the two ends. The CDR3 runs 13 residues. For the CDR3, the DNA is TGTGCCAGCAGTTACTCAGAGGGCTACGAGCAGTACTTC. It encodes CASSYSEGYEQYF.

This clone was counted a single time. The CDR3, as DNA: TGTGCCAGCAGCGTCGGGACAGGAACCTACAATGAGCAGTTCTTC. Translated, it gives CASSVGTGTYNEQFF. This chain uses TRBV11-3 with TRBJ2-1; 8 positions agree with TRBD1. The ends lost 5 bases at V and 2 bases at J; junction bases unmatched: 5. Germline V gives CDR1 SGHNT, CDR2 YENEEA. The CDR3 has 15 amino acids.

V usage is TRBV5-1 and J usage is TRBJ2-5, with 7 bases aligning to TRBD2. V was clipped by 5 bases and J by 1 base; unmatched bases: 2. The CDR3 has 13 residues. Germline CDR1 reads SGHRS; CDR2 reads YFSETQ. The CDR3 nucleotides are TGCGCCAGCAGGGGGACTACCCAAGAGACCCAGTACTTC. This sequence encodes CASRGTTQETQYF.

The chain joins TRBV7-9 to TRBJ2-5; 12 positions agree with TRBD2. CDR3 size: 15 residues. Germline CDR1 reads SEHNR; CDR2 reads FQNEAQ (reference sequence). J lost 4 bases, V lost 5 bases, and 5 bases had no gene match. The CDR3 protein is CASSLLAGGLETQYF. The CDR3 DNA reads TGTGCCAGCAGCCTACTAGCGGGAGGTTTAGAGACCCAGTACTTC.

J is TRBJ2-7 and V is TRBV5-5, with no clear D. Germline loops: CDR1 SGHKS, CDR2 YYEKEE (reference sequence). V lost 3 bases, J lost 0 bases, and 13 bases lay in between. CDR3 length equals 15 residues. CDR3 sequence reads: CASSSGATRSYEQYF. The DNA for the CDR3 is TGTGCCAGCAGCTCCGGTGCTACCCGCTCCTACGAGCAGTACTTC. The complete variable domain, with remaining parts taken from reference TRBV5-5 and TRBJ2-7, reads DAGVTQSPTHLIKTRGQQVTLRCSPISGHKSVSWYQQVLGQGPQFIFQYYEKEERGRGNFPDRFSARQFPNYSSELNVNALLLGDSALYLCASSSGATRSYEQYFGPGTRLTVT.

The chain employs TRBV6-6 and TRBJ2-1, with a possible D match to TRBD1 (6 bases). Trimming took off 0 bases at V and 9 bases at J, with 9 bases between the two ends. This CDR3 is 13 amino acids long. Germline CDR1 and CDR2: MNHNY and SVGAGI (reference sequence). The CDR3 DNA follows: TGTGCCAGCAGTTACTCTACAGGGACTGAGCAGTTCTTC. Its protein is CASSYSTGTEQFF.

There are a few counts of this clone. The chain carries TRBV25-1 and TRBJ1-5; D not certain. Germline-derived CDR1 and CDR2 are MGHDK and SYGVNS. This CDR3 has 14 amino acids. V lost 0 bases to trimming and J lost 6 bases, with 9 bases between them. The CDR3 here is CASSEYSLTQPQHF. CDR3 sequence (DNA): TGTGCCAGCAGTGAATATTCCCTCACTCAGCCCCAGCATTTT.

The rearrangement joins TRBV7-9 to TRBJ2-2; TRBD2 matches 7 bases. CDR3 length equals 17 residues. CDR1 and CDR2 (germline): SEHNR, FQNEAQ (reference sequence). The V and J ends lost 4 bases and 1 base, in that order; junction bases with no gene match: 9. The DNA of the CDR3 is TGTGCCAGCAGCTCGCTCCGTCCGGGAGGGAACACCGGGGAGCTGTTTTTT. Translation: CASSSLRPGGNTGELFF.

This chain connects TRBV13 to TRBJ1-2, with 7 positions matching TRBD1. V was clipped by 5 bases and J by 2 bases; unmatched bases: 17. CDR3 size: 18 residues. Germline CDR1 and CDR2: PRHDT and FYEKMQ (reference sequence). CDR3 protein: CASSAIPTGRGRNYGYTF. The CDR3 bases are TGTGCCAGCAGCGCTATCCCTACGGGAAGGGGGCGAAACTATGGCTACACCTTC.

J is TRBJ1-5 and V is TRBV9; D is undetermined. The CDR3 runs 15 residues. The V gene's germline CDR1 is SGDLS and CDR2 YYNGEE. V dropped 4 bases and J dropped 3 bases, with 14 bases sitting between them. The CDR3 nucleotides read TGTGCCAGCAGCCCGAGAGGAAGAATCAATCAGCCCCAGCATTTT. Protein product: CASSPRGRINQPQHF.

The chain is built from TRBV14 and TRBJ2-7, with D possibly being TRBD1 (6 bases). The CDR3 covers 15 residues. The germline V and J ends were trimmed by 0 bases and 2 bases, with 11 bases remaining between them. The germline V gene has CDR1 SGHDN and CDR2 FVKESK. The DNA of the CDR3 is TGTGCCAGCAGCCAAGATGCAGGGGCCACCTACGAGCAGTACTTC. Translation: CASSQDAGATYEQYF.

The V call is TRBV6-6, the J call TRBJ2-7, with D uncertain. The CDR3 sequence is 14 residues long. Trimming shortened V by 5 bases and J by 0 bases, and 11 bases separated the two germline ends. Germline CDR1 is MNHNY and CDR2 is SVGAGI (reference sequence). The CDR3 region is CASSVDLNSYEQYF. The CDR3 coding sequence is TGTGCCAGCAGTGTAGACCTAAACTCCTACGAGCAGTACTTC.

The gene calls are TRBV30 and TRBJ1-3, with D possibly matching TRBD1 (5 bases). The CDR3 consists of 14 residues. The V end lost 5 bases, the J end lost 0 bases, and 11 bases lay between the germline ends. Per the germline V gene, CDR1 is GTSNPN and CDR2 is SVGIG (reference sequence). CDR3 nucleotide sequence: TGTGCCTGGGAACAGGTTACCTCTGGAAACACCATATATTTT. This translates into CAWEQVTSGNTIYF.

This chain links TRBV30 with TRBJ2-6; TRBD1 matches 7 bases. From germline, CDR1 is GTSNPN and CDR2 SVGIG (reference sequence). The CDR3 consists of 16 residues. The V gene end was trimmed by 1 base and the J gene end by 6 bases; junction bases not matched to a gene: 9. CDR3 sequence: CAWSGLGEGAANVLTF. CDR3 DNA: TGTGCCTGGAGTGGACTGGGTGAGGGGGCGGCCAACGTCCTGACTTTC.